These 3 T cell receptor beta chains came from one sample sequenced in a study of CD8 T cells in Susac syndrome. Reverse transcription of about 0.45 to 1 ug RNA was performed with random hexamers. MiXCR was run by TCRdb on the immunoSEQ multiplex PCR reads, yielding one entry per CDR3 protein. The repertoire includes some 180,000 distinct CDR3 sequences, just under 95% of them detected once, and 0.085% to 0.1% sits in the top ten. The specimen was CD4+ T cells from PBMCs. These receptors all come from a human donor with Susac syndrome.

The chain couples TRBV28 to TRBJ2-5, with 9 bases matching TRBD1. V lost 1 base to trimming and J lost 0 bases; unmatched junction nucleotides: 15. The CDR3 loop spans 20 amino acids. Germline V gives CDR1 MDHEN, CDR2 SYDVKM. CDR3 sequence: CASSLYWGGGQGGDQETQYF. CDR3 bases: TGTGCCAGCAGTTTATATTGGGGCGGGGGACAGGGAGGAGACCAAGAGACCCAGTACTTC.

The chain has TRBV7-2 and TRBJ2-5; D unresolved. This CDR3 has 12 residues. Trimming pared 7 bases from V and 5 bases from J, leaving 11 bases between. Germline V gene sequence: CDR1 SGHTA, CDR2 FQGNSA. This CDR3 reads CASTSSRETQYF. In DNA, the CDR3 is TGTGCCAGCACCTCATCAAGGGAGACCCAGTACTTC.

The chain combines TRBV12-3 or TRBV12-4 with TRBJ2-4, with 8 bases fitting TRBD2. V was pared by 3 bases and J by 6 bases, with 4 bases of the junction left unmatched. This CDR3 region has 14 residues. CDR3 protein: CASSLTRGGNIQYF. DNA of the CDR3: TGTGCCAGCAGTTTGACTCGGGGGGGAAACATTCAGTACTTC.